A selection of T cell receptor beta chains follows, all from one sample in a study of PD-1 blockade in classical Hodgkin lymphoma. Profiling relied on immunoSEQ multiplex PCR, and the TCRdb table lists in-frame clones only, not all of them. The sample contains tens of thousands of clones, approximately 90% of which appear only once. The starting material was peripheral blood mononuclear cells (PBMCs), obtained before the fourth cycle of nivolumab. These TCRs come from a human donor with classical Hodgkin lymphoma. Each CDR3 is given with its conserved first and last residue. The order of the fields is V gene, clone size, D gene, CDR3 protein. The D gene is left open where the match is weak. Clone size appears in some rows only: once, few, many, or a class for an expanded clone.

TRBV5-1 | NA | NA | CASSLQGAETQYF
TRBV6-6 | NA | TRBD1 | CASSANRGKNTEAFF
TRBV6-5 | NA | TRBD1 | CASSLTGTGYNEQFF
TRBV11-3 | NA | NA | CASSKTSTETQYF
TRBV5-1 | NA | NA | CASSLFGGGETQYF
TRBV5-1 | NA | TRBD1 | CASSSGTENTEAFF
TRBV11-2 | NA | NA | CASSLALGGRNSPLHF
TRBV11-2 | NA | NA | CASSLRRGVNLMNTEAFF
TRBV5-1 | few | NA | CASSLAVINTGELFF
TRBV12-2 | NA | NA | CASRSPHGEGFEAFF
TRBV19 | NA | NA | CASSIGPSGELFF
TRBV30 | NA | NA | CAWSVQVQGEGYEQYF
TRBV5-1 | NA | TRBD2 | CASRGGDPSKNIQYF
TRBV5-1 | few | TRBD1 | CASSLEDREARAFF
TRBV5-1 | NA | TRBD2 | CASSLVAGGPYEQYF
TRBV5-3 | NA | NA | CAREDRCYNSPLHF
TRBV18 | NA | TRBD1 | CASSLRDSLFEPNEKLFF
TRBV2 | NA | NA | CASRQVKDGYTF
TRBV6-5 | NA | NA | CAKRKGGIYEQYF
TRBV28 | few | NA | CASSLLAVYGYTF
TRBV5-1 | NA | NA | CASSLQARDEKLFF
TRBV11-2 | NA | NA | CASSLPLGGNSPLHF
TRBV18 | NA | NA | CASSRGAGQETQYF
TRBV27 | NA | TRBD2 | CASSLLGRDDQETQYF
TRBV28 | NA | NA | CASSSTITNEQFF
TRBV27 | NA | TRBD1 | CASSLGQGGYEKLFF
TRBV10-1 | NA | NA | CASSESGRTKLFF
TRBV19 | NA | TRBD2 | CASRPVAGAYNEQFF
TRBV5-1 | NA | NA | CASSGRGGEETQYF
TRBV4-1 | NA | NA | CASSQVGTRFQETQYF
TRBV7-2 | NA | NA | CASSSVQGIGEQFF
TRBV6-1 | NA | NA | CASSGYRESEQYF
TRBV5-1 | NA | NA | CASSLLWGRDQPQHF
TRBV5-1 | NA | NA | CASSLTADGELFF
TRBV2 | NA | TRBD1 | CASSPETGGVNEKLFF
TRBV7-9 | NA | NA | CASSFGGSEAFF
TRBV7-2 | once | TRBD1 | CASSLTTGGRAFF
TRBV6-5 | NA | TRBD1 | CASKGQRYEQYF
TRBV5-1 | NA | NA | CASNVRGASTDTQYF
TRBV5-6 | NA | NA | CASSTRQVGDEKLFF
TRBV5-1 | NA | TRBD2 | CASSWTSGGAGETQYF